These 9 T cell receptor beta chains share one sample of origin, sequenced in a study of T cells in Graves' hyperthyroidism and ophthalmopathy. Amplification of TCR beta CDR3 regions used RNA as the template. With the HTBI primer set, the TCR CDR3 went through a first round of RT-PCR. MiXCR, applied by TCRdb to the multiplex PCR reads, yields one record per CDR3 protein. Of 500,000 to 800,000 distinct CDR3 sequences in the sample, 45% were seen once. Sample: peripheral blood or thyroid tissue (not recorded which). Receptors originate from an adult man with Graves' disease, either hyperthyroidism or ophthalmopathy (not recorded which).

CDR3 nucleotides: TGTGCCAGCAGCATCCTCCGGGACGGTGGTTGGATCACTGAAGCTTTCTTT. Translation: CASSILRDGGWITEAFF. This chain joins TRBV7-9 and TRBJ1-1; D perhaps matches TRBD1 (5 bases). V was trimmed by 5 bases and J by 4 bases, leaving 23 bases between them. This CDR3 has 17 residues. CDR1 SEHNR and CDR2 FQNEAQ come from the germline V gene (reference sequence).

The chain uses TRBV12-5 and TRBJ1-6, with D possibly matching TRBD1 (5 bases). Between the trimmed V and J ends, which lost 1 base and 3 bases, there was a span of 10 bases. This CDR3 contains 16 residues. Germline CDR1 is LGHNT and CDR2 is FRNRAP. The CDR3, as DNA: TGTGCTAGTGGTTTGGCCCAGGGAGGCTATAATTCACCCCTCCACTTT. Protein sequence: CASGLAQGGYNSPLHF.

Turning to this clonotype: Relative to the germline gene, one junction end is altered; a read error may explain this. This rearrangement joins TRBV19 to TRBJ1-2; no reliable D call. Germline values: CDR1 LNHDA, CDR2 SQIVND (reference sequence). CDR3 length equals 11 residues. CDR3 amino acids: CASSTGYGHTF. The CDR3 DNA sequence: TGTGCCAGTAGTACAGGATATGGCCACACCTTC.

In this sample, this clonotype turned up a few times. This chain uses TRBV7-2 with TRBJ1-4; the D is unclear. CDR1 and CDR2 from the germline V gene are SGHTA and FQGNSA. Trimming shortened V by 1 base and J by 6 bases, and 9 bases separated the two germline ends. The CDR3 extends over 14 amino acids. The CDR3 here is CASSLGEKDEKLFF. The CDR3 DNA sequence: TGTGCCAGCAGCTTAGGGGAGAAGGATGAAAAACTGTTTTTT.

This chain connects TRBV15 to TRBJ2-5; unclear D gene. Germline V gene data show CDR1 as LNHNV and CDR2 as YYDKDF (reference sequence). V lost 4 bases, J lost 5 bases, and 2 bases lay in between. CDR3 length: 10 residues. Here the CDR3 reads CATSKETQYF. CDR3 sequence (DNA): TGTGCCACCAGCAAGGAGACCCAGTACTTC. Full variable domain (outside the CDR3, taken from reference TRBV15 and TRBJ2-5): DAMVIQNPRYQVTQFGKPVTLSCSQTLNHNVMYWYQQKSSQAPKLLFHYYDKDFNNEADTPDNFQSRRPNTSFCFLDIRSPGLGDTAMYLCATSKETQYFGPGTRLLVL.

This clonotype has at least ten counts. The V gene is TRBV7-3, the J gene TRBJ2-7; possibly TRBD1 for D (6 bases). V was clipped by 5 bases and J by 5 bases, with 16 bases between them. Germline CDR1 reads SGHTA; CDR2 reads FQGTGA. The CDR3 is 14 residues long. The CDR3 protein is CASSQGASGDEQYF. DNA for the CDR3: TGTGCCAGCAGCCAAGGCGCATCAGGGGACGAGCAGTACTTC.

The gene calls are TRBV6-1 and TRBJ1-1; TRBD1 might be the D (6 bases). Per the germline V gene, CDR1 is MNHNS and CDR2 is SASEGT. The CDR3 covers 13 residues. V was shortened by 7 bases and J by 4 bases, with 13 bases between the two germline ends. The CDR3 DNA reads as TGTGCCAGCACCCCACAGGGCTCCACTGAAGCTTTCTTT. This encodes CASTPQGSTEAFF.

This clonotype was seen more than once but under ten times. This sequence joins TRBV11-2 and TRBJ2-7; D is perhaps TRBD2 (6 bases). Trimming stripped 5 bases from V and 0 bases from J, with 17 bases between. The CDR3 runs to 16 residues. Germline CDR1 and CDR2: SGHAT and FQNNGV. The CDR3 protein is CASSQGRGGSSYEQYF. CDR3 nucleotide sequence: TGTGCCAGCAGCCAAGGTAGGGGAGGAAGCTCCTACGAGCAGTACTTC.

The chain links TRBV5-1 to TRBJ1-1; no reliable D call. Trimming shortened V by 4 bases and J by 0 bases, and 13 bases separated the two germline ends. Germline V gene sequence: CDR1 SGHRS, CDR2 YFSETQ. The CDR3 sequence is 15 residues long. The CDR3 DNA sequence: TGCGCCAGCAGCCGAGACCGGGATATGAACACTGAAGCTTTCTTT. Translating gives CASSRDRDMNTEAFF.